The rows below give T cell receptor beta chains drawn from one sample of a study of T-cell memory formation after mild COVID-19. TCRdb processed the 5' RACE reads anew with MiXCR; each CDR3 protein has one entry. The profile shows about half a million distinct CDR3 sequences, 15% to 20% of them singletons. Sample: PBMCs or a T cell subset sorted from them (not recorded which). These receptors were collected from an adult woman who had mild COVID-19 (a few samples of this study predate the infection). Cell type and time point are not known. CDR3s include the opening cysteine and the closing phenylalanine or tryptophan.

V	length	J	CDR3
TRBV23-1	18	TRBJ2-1	CASSQWEEELRSYNEQFF
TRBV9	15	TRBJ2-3	CASSVPGSSRDTQYF
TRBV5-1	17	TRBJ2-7	CASSPGGRGKSAYEQYF
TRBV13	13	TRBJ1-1	CASSSVSHREAFF
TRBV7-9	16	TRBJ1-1	CASSLGWSAQNTEAFF
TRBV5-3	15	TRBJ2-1	CARSLWKRVSNEQFF
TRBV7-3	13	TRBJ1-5	CASSPSVNQPQHF
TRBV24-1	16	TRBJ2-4	CATSRPWAKAKNIQYF
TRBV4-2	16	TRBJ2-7	CASSQVMTGINYEQYF
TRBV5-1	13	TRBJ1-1	CASKGVRNTEAFF
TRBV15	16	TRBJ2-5	CATSGGLTGGEETQYF
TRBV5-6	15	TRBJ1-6	CASSQPSSYNSPLHF
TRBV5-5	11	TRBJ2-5	CASSALEVQYF
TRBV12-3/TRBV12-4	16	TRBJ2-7	CASSSWTPLSSYEQYF
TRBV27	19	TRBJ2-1	CASSLGPYPGTRSYNEQFF
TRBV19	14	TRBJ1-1	CASSMRQKNTEAFF
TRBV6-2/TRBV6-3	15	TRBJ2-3	CASSWEAPEVDTQYF
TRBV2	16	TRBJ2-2	CAANVGASTNTGELFF
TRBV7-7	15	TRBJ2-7	CASSLEPASAYEQYF
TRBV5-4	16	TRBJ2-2	CASSSPEGRNTGELFF
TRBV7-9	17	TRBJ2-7	CASSLSLAPVFPDEQYF
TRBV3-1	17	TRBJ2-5	CASSRRRLADFQETQYF
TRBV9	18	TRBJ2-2	CASSSGLAGGQVTGELFF
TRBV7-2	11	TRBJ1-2	CASPGQGGYTF
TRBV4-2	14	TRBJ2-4	CASSQDDSKNIQYF
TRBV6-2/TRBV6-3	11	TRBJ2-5	CASSYGETQYF
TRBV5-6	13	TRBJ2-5	CASSPAYQETQYF
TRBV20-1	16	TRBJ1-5	CSAVDSGVYSNQPQHF
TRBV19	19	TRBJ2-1	CASSISATSGAPSYNEQFF
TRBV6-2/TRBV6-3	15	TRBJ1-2	CASSYTRDRGNGYTF
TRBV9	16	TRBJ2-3	CASSVTTGGGADTQYF
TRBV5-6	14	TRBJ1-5	CASSPTGHNQPQHF
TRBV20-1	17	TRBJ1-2	CSARSRQGTSANYGYTF
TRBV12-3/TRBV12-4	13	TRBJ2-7	CASSRQVNYEQYF
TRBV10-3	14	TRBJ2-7	CAISSGTGSYEQYF
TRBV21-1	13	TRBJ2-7	CASSKCGLYEQYF
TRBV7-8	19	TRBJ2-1	CASSPKRASGVSSYNEEFF
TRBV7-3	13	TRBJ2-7	CASSPSGLSEQYF
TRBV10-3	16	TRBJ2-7	CAISEPTGSTIYEQYF
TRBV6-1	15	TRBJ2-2	CASSERSKEIGELFF
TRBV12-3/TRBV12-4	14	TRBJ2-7	CASSFAAGSYEQYF
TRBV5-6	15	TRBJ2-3	CASSLREGSTDTQYF
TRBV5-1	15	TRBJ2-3	CASSLPGSLTDTQYF
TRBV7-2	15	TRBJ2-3	CASSLIAGGRDTQYF
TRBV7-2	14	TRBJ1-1	CASTMGSLNTEAFF
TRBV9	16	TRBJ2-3	CASSVATSPSTDTQYF
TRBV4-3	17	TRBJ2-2	CASSQLAGGLRAGELFF
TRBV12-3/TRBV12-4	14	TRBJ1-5	CASSLRQLNQPQHF
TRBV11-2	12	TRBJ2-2	CASSFAAGELFF
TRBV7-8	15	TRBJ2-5	CASSLEGLAMETQYF